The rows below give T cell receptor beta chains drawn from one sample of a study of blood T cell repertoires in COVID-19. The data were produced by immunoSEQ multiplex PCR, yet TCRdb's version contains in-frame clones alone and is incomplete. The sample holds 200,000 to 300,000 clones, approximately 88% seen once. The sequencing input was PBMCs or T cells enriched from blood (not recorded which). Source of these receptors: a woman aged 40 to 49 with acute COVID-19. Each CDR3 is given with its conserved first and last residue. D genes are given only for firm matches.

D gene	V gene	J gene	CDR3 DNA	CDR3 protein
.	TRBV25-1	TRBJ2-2	TGTGCCAGCAGTGAATCTCAAGGCGGCGGTCAGTTCACCGGGGAGCTGTTTTTT	CASSESQGGGQFTGELFF
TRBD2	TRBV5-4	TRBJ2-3	TGTGCCAGCAGCTCTGTGGCGGGGGGTGGCTCAGATACGCAGTATTTT	CASSSVAGGGSDTQYF
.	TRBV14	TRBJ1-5	TGTGCCAGCAGCTTGGGGGGTAGGCAGCCCCAGCATTTT	CASSLGGRQPQHF
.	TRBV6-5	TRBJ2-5	TGTGCCAGCAGTTACTCCCCCCGACAAGACCAAGAGACCCAGTACTTC	CASSYSPRQDQETQYF
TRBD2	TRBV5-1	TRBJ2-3	TGCGCCAGCAGCCCAACCGGGACTAGCGGGAGGGCCTCAGATACGCAGTATTTT	CASSPTGTSGRASDTQYF
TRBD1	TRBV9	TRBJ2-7	TGTGCCAGCAGCGCGGGACAGGGGAATTGGTACGAGCAGTACTTC	CASSAGQGNWYEQYF
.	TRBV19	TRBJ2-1	TGTGCCAGTACGGGTAGCGTATACAATGAGCAGTTCTTC	CASTGSVYNEQFF
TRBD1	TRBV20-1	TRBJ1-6	TGCAGTGCTAGTGTACAGGGGAATTCACCCCTCCACTTT	CSASVQGNSPLHF
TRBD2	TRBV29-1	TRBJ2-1	TGCAGCGTTCTCGTCTACGGGGGGGCCCCCCTCAATGAGCAGTTCTTC	CSVLVYGGAPLNEQFF
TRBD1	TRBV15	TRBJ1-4	TGTGCCACCAGCAGAGCCGGGACAGGCCGTGAAAAACTGTTTTTT	CATSRAGTGREKLFF